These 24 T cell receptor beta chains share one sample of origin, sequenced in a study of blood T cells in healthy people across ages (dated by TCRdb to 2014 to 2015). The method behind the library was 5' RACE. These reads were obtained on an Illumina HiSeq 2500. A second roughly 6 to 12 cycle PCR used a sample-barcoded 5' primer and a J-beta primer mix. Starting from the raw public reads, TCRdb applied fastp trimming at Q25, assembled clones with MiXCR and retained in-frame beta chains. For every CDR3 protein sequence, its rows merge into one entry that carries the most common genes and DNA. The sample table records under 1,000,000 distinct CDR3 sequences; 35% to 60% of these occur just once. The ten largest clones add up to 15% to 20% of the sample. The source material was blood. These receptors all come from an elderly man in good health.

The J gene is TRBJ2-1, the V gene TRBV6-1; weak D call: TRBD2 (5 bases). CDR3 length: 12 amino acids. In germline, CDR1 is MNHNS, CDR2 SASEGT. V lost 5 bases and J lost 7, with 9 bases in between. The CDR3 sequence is CASSSGRNEQFF. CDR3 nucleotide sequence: TGTGCCAGCAGTTCGGGAAGGAATGAGCAGTTCTTC.

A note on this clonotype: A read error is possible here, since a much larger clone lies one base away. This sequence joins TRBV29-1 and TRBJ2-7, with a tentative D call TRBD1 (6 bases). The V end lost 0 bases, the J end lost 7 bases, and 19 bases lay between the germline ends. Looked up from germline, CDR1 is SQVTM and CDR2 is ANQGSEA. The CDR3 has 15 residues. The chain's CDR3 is CSVEDYRTENNEQYF. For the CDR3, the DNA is TGCAGCGTTGAAGATTATAGGACAGAAAACAATGAGCAGTACTTC.

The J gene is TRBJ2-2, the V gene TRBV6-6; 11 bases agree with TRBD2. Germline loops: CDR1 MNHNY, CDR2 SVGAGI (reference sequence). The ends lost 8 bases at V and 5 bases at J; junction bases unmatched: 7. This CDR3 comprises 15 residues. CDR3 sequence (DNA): TGTGCCAGCGCGGGGACTAGCGGAAGGACCGGGGAGCTGTTTTTT. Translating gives CASAGTSGRTGELFF.

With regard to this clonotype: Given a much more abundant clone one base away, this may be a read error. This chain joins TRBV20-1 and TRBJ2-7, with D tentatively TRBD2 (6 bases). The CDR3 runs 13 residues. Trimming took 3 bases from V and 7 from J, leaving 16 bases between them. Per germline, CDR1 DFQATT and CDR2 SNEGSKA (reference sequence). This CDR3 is CSARGLPYNEQYF. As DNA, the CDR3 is TGCAGTGCTAGGGGACTTCCTTACAATGAGCAGTACTTC.

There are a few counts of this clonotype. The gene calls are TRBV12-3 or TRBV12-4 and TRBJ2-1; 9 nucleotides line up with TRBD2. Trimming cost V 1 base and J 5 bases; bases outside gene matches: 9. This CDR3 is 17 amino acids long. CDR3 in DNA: TGTGCCAGCAGTTTAGAACAGGGGCTAGCGGGGCACAATGAGCAGTTCTTC. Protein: CASSLEQGLAGHNEQFF.

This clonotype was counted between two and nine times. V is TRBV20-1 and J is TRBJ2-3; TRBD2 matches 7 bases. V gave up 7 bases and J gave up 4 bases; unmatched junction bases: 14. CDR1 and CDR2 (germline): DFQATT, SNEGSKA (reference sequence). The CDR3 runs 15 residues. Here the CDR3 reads CSVSPRGGRADTQYF. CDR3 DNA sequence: TGCAGTGTTTCTCCTCGGGGCGGGAGAGCAGATACGCAGTATTTT.

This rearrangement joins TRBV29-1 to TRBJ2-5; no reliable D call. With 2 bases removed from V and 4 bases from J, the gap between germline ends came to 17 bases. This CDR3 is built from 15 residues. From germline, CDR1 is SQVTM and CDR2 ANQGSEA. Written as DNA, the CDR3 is TGCAGCGTTGAATACCCAGAAATCGTCCCAGAGACCCAGTACTTC. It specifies CSVEYPEIVPETQYF.

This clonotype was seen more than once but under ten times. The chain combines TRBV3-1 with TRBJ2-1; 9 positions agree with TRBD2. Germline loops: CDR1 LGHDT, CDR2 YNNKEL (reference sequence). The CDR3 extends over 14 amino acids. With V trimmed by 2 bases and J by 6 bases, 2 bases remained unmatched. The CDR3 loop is CASSQRREGNEQFF. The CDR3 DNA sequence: TGTGCCAGCAGCCAACGGCGGGAGGGCAATGAGCAGTTCTTC.

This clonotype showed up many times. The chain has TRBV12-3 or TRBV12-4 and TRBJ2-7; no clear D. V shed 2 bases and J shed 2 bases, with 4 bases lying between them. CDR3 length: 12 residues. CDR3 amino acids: CASSLMPYEQYF. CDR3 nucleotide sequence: TGTGCCAGCAGTTTAATGCCCTACGAGCAGTACTTC.

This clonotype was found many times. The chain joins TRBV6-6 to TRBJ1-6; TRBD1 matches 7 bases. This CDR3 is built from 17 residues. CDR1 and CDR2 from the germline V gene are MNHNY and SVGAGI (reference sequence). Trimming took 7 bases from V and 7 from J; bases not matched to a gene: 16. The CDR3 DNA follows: TGTGCCAGCACCAACGGCAGGGGGGAGAGGGGGAATTCACCCCTCCACTTT. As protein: CASTNGRGERGNSPLHF.

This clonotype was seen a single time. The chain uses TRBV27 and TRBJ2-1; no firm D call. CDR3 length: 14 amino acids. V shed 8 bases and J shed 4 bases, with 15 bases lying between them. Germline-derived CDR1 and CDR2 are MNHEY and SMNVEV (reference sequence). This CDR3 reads CASADGPYYNEQFF. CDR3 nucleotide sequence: TGTGCCAGCGCCGACGGACCTTATTACAATGAGCAGTTCTTC.

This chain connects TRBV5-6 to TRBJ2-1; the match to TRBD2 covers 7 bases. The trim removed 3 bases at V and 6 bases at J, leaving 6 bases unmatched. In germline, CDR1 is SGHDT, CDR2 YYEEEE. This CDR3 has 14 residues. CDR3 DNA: TGTGCCAGCAGCTCTGCGGGAGTGGCCAATGAGCAGTTCTTC. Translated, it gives CASSSAGVANEQFF.

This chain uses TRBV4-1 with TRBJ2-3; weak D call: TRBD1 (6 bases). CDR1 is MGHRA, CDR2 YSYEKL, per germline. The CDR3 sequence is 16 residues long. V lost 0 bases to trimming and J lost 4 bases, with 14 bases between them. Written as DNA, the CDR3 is TGCGCCAGCAGCCAAGATGGGGGCCCCCCGGCAGATACGCAGTATTTT. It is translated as CASSQDGGPPADTQYF.

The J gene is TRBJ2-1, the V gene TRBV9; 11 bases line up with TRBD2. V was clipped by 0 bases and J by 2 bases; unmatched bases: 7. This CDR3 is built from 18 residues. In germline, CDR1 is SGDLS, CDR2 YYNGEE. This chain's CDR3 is CASSVEMRGLAAYNEQFF. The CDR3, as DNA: TGTGCCAGCAGCGTAGAAATGAGGGGACTAGCGGCCTACAATGAGCAGTTCTTC.

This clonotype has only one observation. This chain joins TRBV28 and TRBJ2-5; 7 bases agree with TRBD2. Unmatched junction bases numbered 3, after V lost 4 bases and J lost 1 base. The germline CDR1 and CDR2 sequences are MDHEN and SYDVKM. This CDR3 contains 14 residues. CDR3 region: CASSWPGGQETQYF. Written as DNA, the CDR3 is TGTGCCAGCAGTTGGCCGGGAGGCCAAGAGACCCAGTACTTC.

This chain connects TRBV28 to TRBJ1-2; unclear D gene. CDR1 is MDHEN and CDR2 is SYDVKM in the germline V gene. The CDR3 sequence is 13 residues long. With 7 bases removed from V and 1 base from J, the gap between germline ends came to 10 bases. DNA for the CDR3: TGTGCCAGCAACACCCTTATTAACTATGGCTACACCTTC. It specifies CASNTLINYGYTF.

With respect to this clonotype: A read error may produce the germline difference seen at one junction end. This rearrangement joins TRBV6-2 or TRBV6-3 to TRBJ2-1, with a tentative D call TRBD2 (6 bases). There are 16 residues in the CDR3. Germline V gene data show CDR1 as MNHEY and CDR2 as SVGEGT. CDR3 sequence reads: CASREWGLSSCNEQFF. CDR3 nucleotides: TGTGCCAGCCGCGAATGGGGACTGTCCTCCTGCAATGAGCAGTTCTTC.

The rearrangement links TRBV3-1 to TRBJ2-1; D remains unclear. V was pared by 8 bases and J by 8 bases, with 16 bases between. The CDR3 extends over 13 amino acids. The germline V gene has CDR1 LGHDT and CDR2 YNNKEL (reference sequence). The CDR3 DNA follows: TGTGCCAGCGGAGCGCGCCGTAACGATGAGCAGTTCTTC. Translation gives CASGARRNDEQFF.

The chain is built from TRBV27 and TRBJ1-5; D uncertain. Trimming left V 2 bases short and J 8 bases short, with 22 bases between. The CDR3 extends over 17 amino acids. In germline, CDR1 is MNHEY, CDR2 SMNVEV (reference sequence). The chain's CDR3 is CASSLLSNRAAGKPQHF. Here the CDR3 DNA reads TGTGCCAGCAGTTTACTTTCCAACAGAGCCGCGGGGAAGCCCCAGCATTTT.

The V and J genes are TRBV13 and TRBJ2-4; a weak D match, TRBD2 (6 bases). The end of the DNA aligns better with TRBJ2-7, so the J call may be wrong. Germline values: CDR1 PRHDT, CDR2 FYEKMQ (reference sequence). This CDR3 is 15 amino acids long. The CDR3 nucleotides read TGTGCCAGCAGCGCTCCCGGGACTGCGGCCTGCGAGCAGTACTTC. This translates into CASSAPGTAACEQYF.

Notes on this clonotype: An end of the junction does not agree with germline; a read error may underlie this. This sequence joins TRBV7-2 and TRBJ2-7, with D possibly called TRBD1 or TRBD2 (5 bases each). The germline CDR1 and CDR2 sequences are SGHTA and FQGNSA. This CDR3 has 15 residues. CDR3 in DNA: TGTGCCAGCAGCTTAGAATCCGGCCGGGGCCGAGAGCGGTACTTC. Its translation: CASSLESGRGRERYF.

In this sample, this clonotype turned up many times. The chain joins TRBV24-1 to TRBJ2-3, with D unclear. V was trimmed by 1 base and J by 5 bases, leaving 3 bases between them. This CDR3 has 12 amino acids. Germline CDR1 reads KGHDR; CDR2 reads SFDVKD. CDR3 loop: CATSDFGDTQYF. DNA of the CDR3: TGTGCCACCAGTGATTTCGGAGATACGCAGTATTTT.

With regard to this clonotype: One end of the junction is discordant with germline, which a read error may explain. This CDR3 is CASSPGAGNYDYTF. The DNA for the CDR3 is TGTGCCAGCAGTCCGGGGGCGGGGAACTATGACTACACCTTC. This chain uses TRBV12-3 or TRBV12-4 with TRBJ1-2; D perhaps matches TRBD1 (6 bases). This CDR3 spans 14 amino acids.

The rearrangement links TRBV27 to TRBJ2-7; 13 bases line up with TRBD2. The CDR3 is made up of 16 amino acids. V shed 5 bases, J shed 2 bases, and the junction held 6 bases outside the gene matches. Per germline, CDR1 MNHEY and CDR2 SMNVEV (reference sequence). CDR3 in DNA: TGTGCCAGCAGTCCGACTAGCGGGGGGCCGCCCTACGAGCAGTACTTC. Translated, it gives CASSPTSGGPPYEQYF.